This T cell receptor beta chain was sequenced for a study of shared clonotypes between healthy human individuals. Study-wide context: Each donor's CD8 memory used one plate, CD8 naive two, each CD4 subset three.

The germline gives CDR1 SGDLS, CDR2 YYNGEE. Germline trimming cut 3 bases from V and 4 bases from J; bases unmatched to any gene: 9. CDR3 length: 16 amino acids. Worth noting for this clone: As yet, its antigen is unknown.

Study results and limitations: Clonotypes that were shared across a handful of donors made up 4% to 6% of naive CD4 clonotypes.

The data were produced by immunoSEQ multiplex PCR, yet TCRdb's version contains in-frame clones alone and is incomplete. The table records approximately 500,000 clones, approximately 95% of them present only once. Healthy HIV-negative adults with no recent acute infections or vaccinations were recruited as donors. What was sequenced was naive CD4+ T cells sorted from blood. Subset in this sample: CD45RA+ positively selected. The V gene is TRBV9, the J gene TRBJ1-3; 8 bases are a match to TRBD1. The TCR originated in a woman under 40 in good health. CDR3 nucleotides: TGTGCCAGCAGCGCCCGACAGGGGAGGACGGGAAACACCATATATTTT. It specifies CASSARQGRTGNTIYF.